These T cell receptor beta chains were read from a single sample in a study of cytomegalovirus exposure and HLA in healthy donors. Data came from immunoSEQ multiplex PCR; TCRdb stores just in-frame clones and leaves some out. The sample lists 150,000 to 200,000 clones, around 83% seen once, with 7.5% to 9% in the top ten. The sequencing sample was made of PBMCs. The receptors stem from a male donor in good health and CMV-seropositive. Both conserved end residues are part of each CDR3. D genes are given only for firm matches. Size tells how often a clone was seen (once, few, many) or the class of an expanded clone, and some rows leave it out.

v_gene	j_gene	d_gene	abundance	CDR3aa	CDR3nt
TRBV5-3	TRBJ1-5	TRBD1	NA	CARSLGQGVRPQHF	TGTGCCAGAAGTTTGGGACAGGGGGTAAGGCCCCAGCATTTT
TRBV30	TRBJ1-5	TRBD1	NA	CAWSAGDRSYDQPQHF	TGTGCCTGGAGTGCCGGGGACAGGAGTTATGATCAGCCCCAGCATTTT
TRBV13	TRBJ2-7	TRBD2	NA	CASSRMGGGPTSYEQYF	TGTGCCAGCAGCCGAATGGGCGGGGGACCTACTTCCTACGAGCAGTACTTC
TRBV11-3	TRBJ2-1	NA	NA	CASSSTGSSYNEQFF	TGTGCCAGCAGCTCGACTGGGAGCTCCTACAATGAGCAGTTCTTC
TRBV15	TRBJ2-7	TRBD2	NA	CATSRGGGRAYEQYF	TGTGCCACCAGCAGAGGGGGCGGGAGGGCCTACGAGCAGTACTTC
TRBV9	TRBJ2-3	NA	NA	CASSVVGSGTDTQYF	TGTGCCAGCAGCGTAGTGGGTAGCGGCACAGATACGCAGTATTTT
TRBV19	TRBJ1-1	NA	NA	CASSARVLNTEAFF	TGTGCCAGTAGTGCTCGAGTTTTGAACACTGAAGCTTTCTTT
TRBV30	TRBJ2-7	NA	NA	CAWSEERPSYEQYF	TGTGCCTGGAGTGAAGAGAGGCCCTCCTACGAGCAGTACTTC
TRBV19	TRBJ2-7	NA	NA	CASSSGHAGSYEQYF	TGTGCCAGTAGTAGCGGACACGCGGGGTCCTACGAGCAGTACTTC
TRBV30	TRBJ2-3	NA	NA	CAWSVNQGLGTFTDTQYF	TGTGCCTGGAGTGTGAATCAAGGACTAGGGACATTCACAGATACGCAGTATTTT
TRBV5-4	TRBJ2-1	NA	NA	CASSPFGKRERPFF	TGTGCCAGCAGCCCGTTCGGGAAACGGGAACGGCCGTTCTTC
TRBV30	TRBJ1-2	TRBD1	NA	CAWSVRDRGLRGYTF	TGTGCCTGGAGTGTACGGGACAGGGGGCTTCGTGGCTACACCTTC
TRBV21-1	TRBJ1-5	NA	NA	CASSKISRGNQPQHF	TGTGCCAGCAGCAAAATTAGCCGGGGAAATCAGCCCCAGCATTTT
TRBV2	TRBJ1-3	NA	NA	CASSEARGVGNTIYF	TGTGCCAGCAGTGAAGCGCGGGGCGTTGGAAACACCATATATTTT
TRBV27	TRBJ1-1	NA	NA	CASSLMPGTSGKAFF	TGTGCCAGCAGTTTAATGCCCGGGACATCGGGGAAAGCTTTCTTT
TRBV5-5	TRBJ2-2	NA	NA	CASSLGPNTGELFF	TGTGCCAGCAGCTTGGGGCCGAACACCGGGGAGCTGTTTTTT
TRBV28	TRBJ1-1	TRBD1	NA	CATMLTQGANTEAFF	TGTGCCACCATGTTAACGCAGGGGGCCAACACTGAAGCTTTCTTT
TRBV19	TRBJ2-5	NA	NA	CASSTGPSQETQYF	TGTGCCAGTAGTACAGGGCCGTCCCAAGAGACCCAGTACTTC
TRBV27	TRBJ2-3	TRBD1	once	CASRRQGAPDTQYF	TGTGCCAGCAGGAGACAGGGGGCCCCAGATACGCAGTATTTT
TRBV19	TRBJ2-3	NA	NA	CASSPLVWANTDTQYF	TGTGCCAGTAGTCCCCTGGTGTGGGCCAACACAGATACGCAGTATTTT
TRBV28	TRBJ2-7	TRBD1	NA	CASGPGQGTYEQYF	TGTGCCAGCGGACCGGGACAGGGAACCTACGAGCAGTACTTC
TRBV19	TRBJ1-5	NA	NA	CASSDGGPNQPQHF	TGTGCCAGTAGTGACGGGGGACCTAATCAGCCCCAGCATTTT
TRBV5-4	TRBJ1-4	TRBD1	NA	CASSSSQGVNEKLFF	TGTGCCAGCAGCTCGTCACAGGGGGTTAATGAAAAACTGTTTTTT
TRBV30	TRBJ1-3	TRBD1	NA	CAFQTGVGNTIYF	TGTGCCTTTCAGACAGGGGTTGGAAACACCATATATTTT
TRBV27	TRBJ2-7	NA	NA	CASSPRPTVSGYEQYF	TGTGCCAGCAGTCCTCGCCCGACAGTCTCGGGCTACGAGCAGTACTTC
TRBV15	TRBJ2-3	TRBD2	NA	CATSQGLVNTDTQYF	TGTGCCACCAGCCAGGGACTAGTGAACACAGATACGCAGTATTTT
TRBV7-9	TRBJ1-4	TRBD1	NA	CASSSDRGGWEKLFF	TGTGCCAGCAGCTCCGACAGAGGGGGCTGGGAAAAACTGTTTTTT
TRBV11-2	TRBJ2-5	NA	NA	CASTPVRGQETQYF	TGTGCCAGCACCCCAGTAAGGGGCCAAGAGACCCAGTACTTC
TRBV27	TRBJ1-1	TRBD1	NA	CASSSGQGGVTEAFF	TGTGCCAGCAGTTCGGGACAGGGGGGGGTCACTGAAGCTTTCTTT
TRBV7-2	TRBJ2-3	TRBD2	NA	CASSLTSGRAPDTQYF	TGTGCCAGCAGCTTGACTAGCGGGAGGGCCCCAGATACGCAGTATTTT
TRBV27	TRBJ2-4	NA	once	CASSRQGFAKNIQYF	TGTGCCAGCAGTCGTCAGGGGTTTGCCAAAAACATTCAGTACTTC
TRBV6-1	TRBJ2-7	NA	NA	CASGMERVSSYEQYF	TGTGCCAGCGGTATGGAACGGGTTTCTTCCTACGAGCAGTACTTC
TRBV27	TRBJ1-1	NA	NA	CASSLLRAGEAFF	TGTGCCAGCAGTTTATTGAGGGCCGGTGAAGCTTTCTTT
TRBV12-5	TRBJ1-5	TRBD1	NA	CASAGQGGQPQHF	TGTGCTAGTGCCGGACAGGGGGGTCAGCCCCAGCATTTT
TRBV30	TRBJ2-7	NA	NA	CAWSVPGVSYEQYF	TGTGCCTGGAGTGTACCCGGGGTGAGCTACGAGCAGTACTTC
TRBV25-1	TRBJ1-2	TRBD1	NA	CASSGEDRAVGYTF	TGTGCCAGCAGTGGGGAGGACAGGGCCGTTGGCTACACCTTC